This T cell receptor beta chain was captured by sequencing in a study of blood T cell repertoires in COVID-19. Clones were read by immunoSEQ multiplex PCR, and TCRdb kept only the in-frame ones, dropping some. In the table there are some 270,000 clones, 85% to 90% of which are singletons. V was pared by 4 bases and J by 2 bases, with 3 bases of the junction left unmatched. The CDR3 contains 15 residues. From germline, CDR1 is SGHTA and CDR2 FQGNSA. The sequenced sample consisted of PBMCs or T cells enriched from blood (not recorded which). The chain is built from TRBV7-2 and TRBJ2-1, with 9 nucleotides matching TRBD2. This receptor was taken from a woman aged 25-40 years with acute COVID-19. Written as DNA, the CDR3 is TGTGCCAGCAGCTCATGGACTAGCGCCTACAATGAGCAGTTCTTC. Its translation is CASSSWTSAYNEQFF.